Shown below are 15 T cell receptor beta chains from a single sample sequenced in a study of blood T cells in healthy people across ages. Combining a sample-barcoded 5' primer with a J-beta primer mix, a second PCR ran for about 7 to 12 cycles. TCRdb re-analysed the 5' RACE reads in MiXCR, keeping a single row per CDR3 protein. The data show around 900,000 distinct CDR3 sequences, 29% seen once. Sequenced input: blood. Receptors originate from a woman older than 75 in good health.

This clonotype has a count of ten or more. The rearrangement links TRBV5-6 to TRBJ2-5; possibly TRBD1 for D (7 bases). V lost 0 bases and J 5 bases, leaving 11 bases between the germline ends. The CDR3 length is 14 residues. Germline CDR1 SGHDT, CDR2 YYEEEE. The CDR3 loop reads CASSLVRGAETQYF. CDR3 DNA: TGTGCCAGCAGCTTGGTCAGGGGGGCTGAGACCCAGTACTTC.

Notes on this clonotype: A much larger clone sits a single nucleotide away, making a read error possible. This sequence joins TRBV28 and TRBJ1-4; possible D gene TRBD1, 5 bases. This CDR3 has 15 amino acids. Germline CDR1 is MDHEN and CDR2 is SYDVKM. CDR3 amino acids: CAGSSGTLPNEKLFF. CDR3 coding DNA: TGTGCCGGCAGTTCCGGGACGCTTCCTAATGAAAAACTGTTTTTT.

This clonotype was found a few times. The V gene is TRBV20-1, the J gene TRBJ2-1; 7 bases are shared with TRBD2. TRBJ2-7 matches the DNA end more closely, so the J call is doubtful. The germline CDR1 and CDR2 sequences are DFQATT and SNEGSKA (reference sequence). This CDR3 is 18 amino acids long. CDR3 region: CSARDIIQAGSSYNEQYF. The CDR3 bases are TGCAGTGCTAGAGATATAATACAAGCGGGGAGCTCCTACAATGAGCAGTACTTC.

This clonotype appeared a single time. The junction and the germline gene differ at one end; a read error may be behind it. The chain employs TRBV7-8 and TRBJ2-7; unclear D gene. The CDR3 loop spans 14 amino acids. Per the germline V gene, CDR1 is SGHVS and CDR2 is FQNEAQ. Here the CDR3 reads CASSCLGFSYEQYF. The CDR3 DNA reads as TGCGCCAGCAGCTGCTTGGGATTCTCCTACGAGCAGTACTTC.

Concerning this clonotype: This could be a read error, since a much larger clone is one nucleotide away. This chain's CDR3 is CASKGGCGLSHEQYF. Here the CDR3 DNA reads TGTGCCAGCAAGGGGGGTTGCGGTCTAAGCCACGAGCAGTACTTC. This chain uses TRBV2 with TRBJ2-4; D tentatively fits TRBD1 or TRBD2 (6 bases each). The DNA end is more similar to TRBJ2-7, so the J call may be wrong. The CDR3 is 15 amino acids. Germline lookup yields CDR1 SNHLY and CDR2 FYNNEI.

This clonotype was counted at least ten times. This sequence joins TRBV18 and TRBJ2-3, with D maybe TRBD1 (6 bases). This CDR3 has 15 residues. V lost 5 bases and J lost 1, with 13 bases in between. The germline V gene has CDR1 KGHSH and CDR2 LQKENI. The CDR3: CASSAQAGGTDTQYF. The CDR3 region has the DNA TGTGCCAGCTCAGCCCAGGCAGGGGGCACAGATACGCAGTATTTT.

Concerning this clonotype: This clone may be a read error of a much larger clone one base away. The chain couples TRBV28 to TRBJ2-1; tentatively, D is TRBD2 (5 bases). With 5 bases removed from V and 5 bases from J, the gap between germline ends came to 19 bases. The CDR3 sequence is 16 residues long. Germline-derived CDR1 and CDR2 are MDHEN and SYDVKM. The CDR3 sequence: CASSPWFVLVNNEQFF. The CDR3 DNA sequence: TGTGCCAGCAGTCCCTGGTTTGTACTAGTAAACAATGAGCAGTTCTTC.

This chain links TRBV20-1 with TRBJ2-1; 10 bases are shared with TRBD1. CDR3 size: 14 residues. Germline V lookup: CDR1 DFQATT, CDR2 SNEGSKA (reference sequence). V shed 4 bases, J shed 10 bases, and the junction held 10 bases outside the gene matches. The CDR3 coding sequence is TGCAGTGCTAAAAGGACAGGGGGGAGCTACGAGCAGTTCTTC. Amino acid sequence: CSAKRTGGSYEQFF.

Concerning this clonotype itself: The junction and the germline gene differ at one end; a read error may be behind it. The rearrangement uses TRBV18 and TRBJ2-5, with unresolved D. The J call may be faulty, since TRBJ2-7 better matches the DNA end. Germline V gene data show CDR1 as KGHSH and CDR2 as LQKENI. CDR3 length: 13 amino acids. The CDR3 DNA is TGTGTCAGCTCACTCTCCATTGAGTTCGAGCAGTACTTC. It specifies CVSSLSIEFEQYF.

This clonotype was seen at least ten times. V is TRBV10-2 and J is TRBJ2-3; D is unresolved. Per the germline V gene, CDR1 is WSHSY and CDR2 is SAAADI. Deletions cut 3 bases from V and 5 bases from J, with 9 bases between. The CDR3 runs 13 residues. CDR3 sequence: CASSDPWGDTQYF. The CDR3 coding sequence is TGCGCCAGCAGTGACCCATGGGGAGATACGCAGTATTTT.

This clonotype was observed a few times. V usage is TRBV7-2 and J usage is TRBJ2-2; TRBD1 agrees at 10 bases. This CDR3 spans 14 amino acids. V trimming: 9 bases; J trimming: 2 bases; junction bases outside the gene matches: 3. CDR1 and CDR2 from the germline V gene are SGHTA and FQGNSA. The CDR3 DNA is TGTGCCAGTGGGGACAGGGGTAACACCGGGGAGCTGTTTTTT. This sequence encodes CASGDRGNTGELFF.

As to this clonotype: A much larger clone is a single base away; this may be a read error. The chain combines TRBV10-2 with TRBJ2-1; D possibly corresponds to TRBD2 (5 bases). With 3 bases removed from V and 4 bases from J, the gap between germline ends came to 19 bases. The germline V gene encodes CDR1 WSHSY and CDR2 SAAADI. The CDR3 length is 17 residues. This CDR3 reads CASSDLGRADGYNEQFF. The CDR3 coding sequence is TGCGCCAGCAGTGATTTAGGACGAGCGGATGGGTACAATGAGCAGTTCTTC.

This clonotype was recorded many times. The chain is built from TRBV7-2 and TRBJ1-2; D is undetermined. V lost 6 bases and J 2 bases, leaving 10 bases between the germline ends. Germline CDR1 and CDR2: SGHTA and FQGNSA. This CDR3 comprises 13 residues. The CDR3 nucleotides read TGTGCCAGCAGTTTGGGAAGGAACTATGGCTACACCTTC. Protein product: CASSLGRNYGYTF.

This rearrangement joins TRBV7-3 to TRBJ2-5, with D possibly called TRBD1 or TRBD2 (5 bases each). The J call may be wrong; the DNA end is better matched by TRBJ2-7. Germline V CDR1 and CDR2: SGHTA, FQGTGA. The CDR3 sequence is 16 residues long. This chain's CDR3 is CASSLSFGQGGHEQYF. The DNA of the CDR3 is TGTGCCAGCAGCTTAAGTTTCGGGCAGGGCGGGCACGAGCAGTACTTC.

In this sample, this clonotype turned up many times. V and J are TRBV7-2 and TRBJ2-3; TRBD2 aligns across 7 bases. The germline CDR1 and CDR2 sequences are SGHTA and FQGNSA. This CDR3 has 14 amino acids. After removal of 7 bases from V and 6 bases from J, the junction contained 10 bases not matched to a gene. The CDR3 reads CASISGASLDTQYF. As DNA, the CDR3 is TGTGCCAGCATCAGCGGGGCCTCCCTGGATACGCAGTATTTT.